This T cell receptor (beta chain) was found in a study of T cell responses to AZD1222 COVID-19 vaccine (dated by TCRdb to 2020 to 2023). About the study as a whole: TCR sequencing covered 230 or so trial participants: roughly 200 given two doses of AZD1222 and 26 given two doses of MenACWY control vaccine. Trial participants were enrolled by age into 18-55, 56-69 and 70-plus year subgroups, with around 150, 28 and 57 TCR-sequenced participants respectively.

CDR3 length: 13 amino acids, cysteine to phenylalanine. Only CDR3 DNA is held: 39 bases, read in frame from base 1. The germline V gene provides CDR1 SGHDT and CDR2 YYEEEE. Trimming takes 2 bases from V and 10 bases from J, and the germline ends sit 13 bases apart. Per the publication, the time point label means: about 28 days (+/-7) after the second vaccine dose. AZD1222 recipients whose second dose came at about 4 weeks and those whose second dose came at about 12 weeks were combined into one group, since spike-specific TCR depth and breadth did not differ between the two schedules. The vaccinee samples were drawn from two UK trials, COV001 and COV002, one of which was a single-blind randomized controlled phase 2/3 trial testing AZD1222 (ChAdOx1 nCoV-19) in healthy adults. Trial participant PBMC samples were collected at day 0 and day 28 after the second dose for TCRbeta chain sequencing. In the case of this clone: Its antigen has not been determined. Base qualities were left out, and no much larger clone turns up one base away.

Beyond this particular receptor, the publication reports: Nearly half of unique spike-specific TCRs reportedly recognized epitopes outside regions mutated in the B.1.351 and B.1.1.7 variants. Because no day 14 peak-response samples were available, the repertoires could be characterized only after the peak T cell response. In the small 56-69-year group, the increase in depth fell short of significance, most likely because of low power. The whole spike protein was spanned by vaccine-associated CD4 TCRs, and dominant responses were seen in regions 160-218 and 743-854. A significant rise in spike-specific TCR breadth and depth was observed after two AZD1222 doses relative to day 0 and relative to MenACWY recipients. Participants were mostly white British and included more females than males, and it was suggested by the authors that clonal diversity may have been underestimated. Conclusions about previously exposed vaccinees are limited, since just five or six AZD1222 recipients were seropositive for SARS-CoV-2 at baseline.

The CDR3 regions of human TCRbeta chains were subjected to immunosequencing. The paper's data handling went like this. TCRs in the repertoires were compared against a reference library of SARS-CoV-2-specific TCRs that had been generated with the MIRA antigen-specificity platform. Breadth meant the fraction of unique TCRs that were SARS-CoV-2-associated, whereas depth meant the fraction of total T cells that were SARS-CoV-2-associated. Each spike-specific TCR was assigned to its reactive spike region and to a CD4 or CD8 class using the MIRA data. Log10-transformed breadth and depth values were compared by one-way ANOVA with Sidak's multiple comparisons tests. TCRdb took this table from immuneACCESS and kept in-frame rearrangements with V and J called. Such tables lack part of the clones; where checked against another copy, unresolved V genes explain under half of the gap, and the rest is unexplained. D and trimming were read from the DNA, whereas the V and J calls and clone size are those reported in that table. Present in this sample are 120,000 to 150,000 clones, around nine tenths of which were seen just once. The top ten clones comprise 9% to 9.5% of the sample.

The sequence was obtained from an adult who received the AZD1222 COVID-19 vaccine. The chain uses TRBV5-6 and TRBJ2-1, with an unclear D gene assignment. The source was peripheral blood, collected 28 days after the second AZD1222 dose. The CDR3 region reads CASSFGMGREQFF. The DNA sequence is given as TGTGCCAGCAGCTTTGGGATGGGAAGGGAGCAGTTCTTC.